The rows below give T cell receptor beta chains drawn from one sample of a study of stem cell transplantation in POMP-related autoinflammatory disease. Clones were sequenced by immunoSEQ multiplex PCR, and TCRdb holds only the in-frame ones, with some missing. The sample comprises about 32,000 clones, 70% to 90% of which are singletons, and under 0.75% rests with the top ten. The sample here was CD4+ T cells from PBMCs, taken before stem cell transplantation. These TCRs come from a human donor with POMP-related autoinflammation and immune dysregulation (PRAID). Each CDR3 is given with its conserved first and last residue. D genes are given only for firm matches. Size tells how often a clone was seen (once, few, many) or the class of an expanded clone, and some rows leave it out.

CDR3 DNA,CDR3 protein,V gene,J gene,clone size,D gene,CDR3 length
TGTGCCAGCAGCGTAGCATTCCAAGAGACCCAGTACTTC,CASSVAFQETQYF,TRBV9,TRBJ2-5,.,.,13
TGTGCCAGCAGTAGGCCAGGGTCCTACGAGCAGTACTTC,CASSRPGSYEQYF,TRBV2,TRBJ2-7,few,.,13
TGCGCCAGCAGCCAGGGACAGGGACCCAAAAACATTCAGTACTTC,CASSQGQGPKNIQYF,TRBV4-1,TRBJ2-4,.,TRBD1,15
TGTGCCAGCAGTTACTCGATTACAGGGAACTATGGCTACACCTTC,CASSYSITGNYGYTF,TRBV6-5,TRBJ1-2,.,.,15
TGTGCCAGCAGCCCCACACCGGGCTTAGCCAAAAACATTCAGTACTTC,CASSPTPGLAKNIQYF,TRBV7-9,TRBJ2-4,.,.,16
TGTGCCAGCAGCCTACCTACTAGCGGTAACACCGGGGAGCTGTTTTTT,CASSLPTSGNTGELFF,TRBV7-9,TRBJ2-2,.,TRBD2,16
TGCGCCAGCAGTGTAGGACAGCGGCACACTGAAGCTTTCTTT,CASSVGQRHTEAFF,TRBV10-2,TRBJ1-1,.,.,14
TGTGCCAGCAAATACAGGGCAGGTGTCGCTAATGAAAAACTGTTTTTT,CASKYRAGVANEKLFF,TRBV2,TRBJ1-4,few,.,16
TGTGCCAGCAGCCGAATAAGAGCTACGGGAGCGGGAGATACGCAGTATTTT,CASSRIRATGAGDTQYF,TRBV7-8,TRBJ2-3,.,.,17
TGTGCCATCAGTGAGCGGGGCTCGAATGAAAAACTGTTTTTT,CAISERGSNEKLFF,TRBV10-3,TRBJ1-4,.,.,14
TGTGCCAGCAGCCGAGCCGGGGGACCCTACAATGAGCAGTTCTTC,CASSRAGGPYNEQFF,TRBV7-9,TRBJ2-1,.,.,15
TGTGCCAGCTCACCACCGGGGTTAACGAGCACAGATACGCAGTATTTT,CASSPPGLTSTDTQYF,TRBV18,TRBJ2-3,once,.,16
TGTGCCAGCAGTTTATATAACTATGGCTACACCTTC,CASSLYNYGYTF,TRBV28,TRBJ1-2,.,.,12
TGTGCCAGCAGCTTACAGGGGGCAGGTAGCTATGGCTACACCTTC,CASSLQGAGSYGYTF,TRBV5-1,TRBJ1-2,.,TRBD1,15
TGCGCCAGCAGCTGGGGACAGAACACTGAAGCTTTCTTT,CASSWGQNTEAFF,TRBV5-1,TRBJ1-1,.,.,13
TGTGCCAGTAGTATAGATAGGGTACGATCCGAGCAGTACTTC,CASSIDRVRSEQYF,TRBV19,TRBJ2-7,.,.,14
TGTGCCAGCAGGCGGGACAGGGAAGGTTCACCCCTCCACTTT,CASRRDREGSPLHF,TRBV2,TRBJ1-6,once,TRBD1,14
TGTGCCAGCAGCAAGGGACTAGCCGGCACAGATACGCAGTATTTT,CASSKGLAGTDTQYF,TRBV5-8,TRBJ2-3,.,TRBD2,15
TGTGCCAGCAGTCGTGCGGCGGTGGATACGCAGTATTTT,CASSRAAVDTQYF,TRBV6-1,TRBJ2-3,.,.,13
TGCGCCAGCAGCTCCTCAGGTGTCTCTGGAAACACCATATATTTT,CASSSSGVSGNTIYF,TRBV5-1,TRBJ1-3,.,.,15
TGCGCCAGCAGCTTGGTCGAGAGCTCCTACAATGAGCAGTTCTTC,CASSLVESSYNEQFF,TRBV5-1,TRBJ2-1,.,.,15
TGCAGCGCGGTACAGGTTTCTAACTATGGCTACACCTTC,CSAVQVSNYGYTF,TRBV29-1,TRBJ1-2,.,.,13
TGTGCCAGCAGCTTATCGGACGAGCAGTACTTC,CASSLSDEQYF,TRBV11-2,TRBJ2-7,.,.,11
TGCGCCAGCAGCTTGAGAGATACGCAGTATTTT,CASSLRDTQYF,TRBV5-1,TRBJ2-3,.,.,11
TGTGCCAGCAGCAAAGTGAACTACGAGCAGTACTTC,CASSKVNYEQYF,TRBV7-8,TRBJ2-7,.,.,12
TGTGCCAGCAGAGGCGCCCCAGCTAACTATGGCTACACCTTC,CASRGAPANYGYTF,TRBV27,TRBJ1-2,.,.,14
TGTGCCAGCATCGACAACAGACGGGGCGGGAGGGCCTCAGATACGCAGTATTTT,CASIDNRRGGRASDTQYF,TRBV7-8,TRBJ2-3,.,TRBD2,18
TGTGCCAGCAGCGCTGGACCCACGAGGAATTCACCCCTCCACTTT,CASSAGPTRNSPLHF,TRBV9,TRBJ1-6,once,.,15
TGTGCCAGCAGCTTACTGGGAGAGACCCAGTACTTC,CASSLLGETQYF,TRBV7-3,TRBJ2-5,.,.,12
TGCGCCAGCAGCCACACCGACCTCACAGATACGCAGTATTTT,CASSHTDLTDTQYF,TRBV4-1,TRBJ2-3,.,.,14
TGTGCCAGCAGCTACAGGGTGACAGCTAATGAAAAACTGTTTTTT,CASSYRVTANEKLFF,TRBV5-6,TRBJ1-4,.,.,15
TGTGCCATCATGGGACAGCTGGACAATGAGCAGTTCTTC,CAIMGQLDNEQFF,TRBV10-3,TRBJ2-1,once,TRBD1,13
TGTGCCAGCAGCCCTAACCAGGACAATGAGCAGTTCTTC,CASSPNQDNEQFF,TRBV9,TRBJ2-1,.,.,13
TGTGCCAGCAGCTTTGAGGGGTACACCGGGGAGCTGTTTTTT,CASSFEGYTGELFF,TRBV5-4,TRBJ2-2,.,.,14
TGTGCCAGCAGCGTGGGGACAGTCCTTAACAATGAGCAGTTCTTC,CASSVGTVLNNEQFF,TRBV9,TRBJ2-1,.,TRBD1,15